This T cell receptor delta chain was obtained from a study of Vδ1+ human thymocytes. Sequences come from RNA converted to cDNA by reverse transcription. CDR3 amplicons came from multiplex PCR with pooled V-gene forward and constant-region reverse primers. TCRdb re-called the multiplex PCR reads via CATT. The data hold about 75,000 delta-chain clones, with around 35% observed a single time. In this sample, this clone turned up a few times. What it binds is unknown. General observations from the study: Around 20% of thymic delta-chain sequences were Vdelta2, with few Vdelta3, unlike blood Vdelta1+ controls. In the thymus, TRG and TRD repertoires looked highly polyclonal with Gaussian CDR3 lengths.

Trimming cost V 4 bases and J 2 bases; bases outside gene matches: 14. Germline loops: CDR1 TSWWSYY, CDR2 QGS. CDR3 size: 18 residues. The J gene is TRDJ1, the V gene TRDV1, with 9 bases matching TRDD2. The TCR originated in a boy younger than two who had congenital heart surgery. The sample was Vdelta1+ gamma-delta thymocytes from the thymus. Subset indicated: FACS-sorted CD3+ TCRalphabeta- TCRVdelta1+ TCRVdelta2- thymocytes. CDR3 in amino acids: CALGARPSYGGRTDKLIF. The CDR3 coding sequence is TGTGCTCTTGGGGCACGCCCTTCCTACGGGGGCCGTACCGATAAACTCATCTTT.